This T cell receptor beta chain was observed in a study of blood T cell repertoires in COVID-19. Study-level information: From the United States, Italy and Spain came samples of acute and convalescent COVID-19. Sample material is recorded as cDNA or gDNA derived from T cells, B-cell-depleted T cells, or PBMCs.

Authors' methods: Reference gene primer amplification yielded estimated nucleated cell counts. This table comes from immunoSEQ multiplex PCR, and its TCRdb copy is limited to in-frame clones, with some not included. V, J and clone size derive from that table, while D and trimming were established from the DNA sequence. The sample holds approximately 75,000 clones, 80% to 90% seen once. From germline, CDR1 is SGDLS and CDR2 YYNGEE. With 0 bases clipped from V and 0 bases from J, the junction kept 8 bases outside the gene matches. The CDR3 loop spans 17 amino acids. The chain couples TRBV9 to TRBJ2-5; 7 nucleotides match TRBD1. This sequence originates from a man aged 55 to 69 with acute or convalescent COVID-19. The sequenced sample was peripheral blood. The CDR3 is CASSVGVGQMYQETQYF. The CDR3 nucleotides read TGTGCCAGCAGCGTAGGCGTGGGACAGATGTACCAAGAGACCCAGTACTTC.